The clone carrying this TCR beta chain appeared many times. One end of the junction varies from germline; a read error may be responsible. This record belongs to a study of metastatic and nonmetastatic thyroid tumors. Overall study: Repertoires of blood and of tissue (tumor or nodule) from malignant and benign thyroid patients were compared.

Until they underwent thyroid surgery, no patient had received any treatment. The CDR3 is 15 amino acids. Germline V CDR1 and CDR2: GTSNPN, SVGIG (reference sequence). Per the original data handling: A classifier of distant metastasis in papillary thyroid cancer was built from CDR3 differences (across clinicopathological groups). TCRdb reanalyzed the PCR reads with MiXCR. These V and J calls are TCRdb output, not the study's own analysis. The profile shows around 53,000 clones, under 20% of them singletons. The source material was blood. The V call is TRBV30, the J call TRBJ2-7; TRBD1 is a possible D gene (6 bases). The receptor was derived from a female donor with papillary thyroid cancer or a benign thyroid nodule (not recorded which). Some clones in this sample may be carry-over from other donors' samples. CDR3 amino acids: CAWSGVRGSSYEQHF. DNA of the CDR3: TGTGCCTGGAGTGGAGTTAGGGGGTCCTCCTACGAGCAGCACTTC.